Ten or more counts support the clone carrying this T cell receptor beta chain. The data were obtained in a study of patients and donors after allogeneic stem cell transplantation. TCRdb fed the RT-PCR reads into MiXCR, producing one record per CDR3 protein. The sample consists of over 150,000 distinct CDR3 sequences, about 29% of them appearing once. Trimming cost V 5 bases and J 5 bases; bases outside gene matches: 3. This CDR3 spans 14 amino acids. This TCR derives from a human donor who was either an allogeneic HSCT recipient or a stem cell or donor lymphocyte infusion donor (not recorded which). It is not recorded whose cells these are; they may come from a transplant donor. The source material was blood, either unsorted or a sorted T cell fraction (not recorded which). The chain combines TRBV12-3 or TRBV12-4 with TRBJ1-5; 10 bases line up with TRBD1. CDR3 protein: CASSPGQGDQPQHF. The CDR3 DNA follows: TGTGCCAGCAGTCCCGGACAGGGGGATCAGCCCCAGCATTTT.